The following is a T cell receptor (beta chain) sequence with its context. Primers: 60 Vbeta forward and 13 Jbeta reverse. Data came from immunoSEQ multiplex PCR; TCRdb stores just in-frame clones and leaves some out. Its listing shows 65,000 to 85,000 clones. This sample is part of a study of cytomegalovirus exposure and HLA in healthy donors. The CDR3 loop spans 13 amino acids. The trim removed 6 bases at V and 6 bases at J, leaving 3 bases unmatched. CDR1 and CDR2 from the germline V gene are SNHLY and FYNNEI. The source of this sequence is a woman in her fifties or sixties in good health and CMV-seronegative. Sequenced sample: PBMCs. The chain combines TRBV2 with TRBJ2-2; TRBD1 aligns across 8 bases. The CDR3 nucleotides are TGTGCCAGCAGCCCACAGGGGGCCGGGGAGCTGTTTTTT. This sequence encodes CASSPQGAGELFF.